This T cell receptor (beta chain) was identified in a study of blood T cell repertoires in COVID-19 (dated by TCRdb to 2019 to 2021). For the study in its entirety: Samples from collaborators originated in the United States, Italy and Spain and spanned both the acute and convalescent phases of COVID-19. Where available, HLA class I and class II types were taken from metadata supplied by the sample provider and were not determined by assay-based typing. The repertoires were made available in a free public database intended to serve as a resource for research on the immune response to SARS-CoV-2. The material from the prospective study consisted of cDNA or gDNA derived from T cells, B-cell-depleted T cells, or PBMCs. The samples were drawn from two sources: the first 160 participants of the ongoing ImmuneRACE study, and over 1,000 subjects contributed by 6 global collaborators. Sample metadata almost always included a de-identified subject ID, COVID-19 status, age in years and sex. Subjects who had been exposed to COVID-19, were actively infected with it, or had recovered from it provided the deeply sampled blood TCRbeta repertoires that made up the dataset.

This clone was counted between two and nine times. Its antigen is not yet known. No base qualities exist here, and no much larger clone lies one base off it. The immunoSEQ Assay, a bias-controlled multiplex PCR, was used to amplify TCRbeta CDR3 regions from genomic DNA. Concerning the study's data processing: Within the assay, amplification of reference gene primers was used to estimate how many nucleated cells each sample contained. To quantify the absolute abundance of each unique TCRbeta CDR3 rearrangement, sequence reads were collapsed and filtered. For each sample, productive Simpson clonality was calculated as the square root of Simpson's diversity index across productive rearrangements. Drawn from immuneACCESS, this table holds only the in-frame rearrangements with V and J called that TCRdb kept. Clones are partly lost; checked studies trace under half to an unresolved V gene and leave the rest unexplained. The V and J calls and clone size were taken over from that table, and D and trimming were inferred from the DNA. The sample table records about 170,000 clones; around four fifths of these occur just once. The ten largest clonotypes hold approximately 21% of the sample.

The collaborating institutions used their own protocols to collect whole blood in K2EDTA tubes. Collaborator samples were shipped for TCRbeta analysis as frozen whole blood, isolated PBMCs, or DNA extracted from either sample type. Broader findings and caveats from the paper: The quantity of clinical and demographic metadata differed by source and by participant and was supplied without curation.

V has 4 bases trimmed and J has 10 bases trimmed; junction bases matching no gene number 14. The cysteine opens and the phenylalanine closes a CDR3 of 15 amino acids. The retained sequence is limited to the CDR3, 45 bases, with the frame set at the first base. CDR1 SGHDT and CDR2 YYEEEE were looked up in the germline V gene. This sequence was found in a woman older than 75 with acute or convalescent COVID-19. The source material was peripheral blood. The sequence links TRBV5-6 to TRBJ1-1; 9 central bases correspond to TRBD1. The CDR3 here reads CASSLPGTGIFAAFF. Here is the DNA: TGTGCCAGCAGCCTCCCCGGGACAGGGATTTTCGCAGCTTTCTTT.